This TCR beta chain was captured by sequencing in a study of regulatory T cells in long-lasting Graves disease. HTBI primers from iRepertoire and Arm-PCR of CDR3 regions yielded the TCR beta libraries. TCRdb reprocessed the multiplex PCR reads via MiXCR and lists one record per CDR3 protein. The sample has roughly 500,000 distinct CDR3 sequences; 22% are singletons. To note about this clonotype: Its antigen is as yet unknown.

V lost 6 bases, J lost 5 bases, and 11 bases lay in between. This CDR3 contains 13 residues. CDR1 is LNHDA and CDR2 is SQIVND in the germline V gene (reference sequence). The study, taken as a whole, reports: It was peripheral blood alone, not thyroid tissue, that was studied. Relative to new patients (966), persistent patients exhibited greater sharing of public clonotypes (about 3,000). Persistent disease showed a preference for TRBV28, TRBJ1-2 and TRBJ2-5. The sample size was small, and this may have reduced accuracy.

Time point specified: persistent/refractory GD, antithyroid drugs over 5 years with positive TRAb. Researchers made the TCR library from RNA that was extracted from PBMCs. Material: peripheral blood mononuclear cells (PBMCs), obtained when the disease was refractory, from a patient treated with antithyroid drugs. This TCR derives from a female donor with Graves disease. This sequence joins TRBV19 and TRBJ1-5, with D possibly TRBD1 on 6 matching bases. CDR3 protein: CASSTGLDQPQHF. In nucleotides, the CDR3 is TGTGCCAGTAGCACAGGGTTAGATCAGCCCCAGCATTTT.